The subject of this entry is one T cell receptor (beta chain). There is no known antigen for this receptor. There are no base qualities to consult, and no much larger clone falls within one base. The library was produced with the immunoSEQ multiplex PCR assay. Entries here come from immuneACCESS through TCRdb and include only in-frame sequences with V and J called. Some clones fail to appear in such tables; in the studies checked, an unresolved V gene covers under half of the shortfall, and the cause of the remainder is unknown. Across this sample there are roughly 450,000 clones, with around 90% seen only once. Jointly, the top ten make up just under 6.5% of the sample. The CDR3 holds 17 amino acids from the cysteine to the phenylalanine. Only the CDR3 part of the read is kept: 51 bases, read in frame from the first base. The germline V gene sets CDR1 to MNHNS and CDR2 to SASEGT. V drops 1 base and J drops 0 bases, leaving 13 bases in between.

The data stem from a study of control samples from healthy donors and cancer patients (dated by TCRdb to between 2020 and 2021). The sample comprised PBMCs. This receptor was taken from a middle-aged man with head and neck cancer. The chain employs TRBV6-1 and TRBJ1-3; no D gene call is confident. The nucleotides read TGTGCCAGCAGTGAAGAGCCGAGGGTTAGCTCTGGAAACACCATATATTTT. This codes for CASSEEPRVSSGNTIYF.